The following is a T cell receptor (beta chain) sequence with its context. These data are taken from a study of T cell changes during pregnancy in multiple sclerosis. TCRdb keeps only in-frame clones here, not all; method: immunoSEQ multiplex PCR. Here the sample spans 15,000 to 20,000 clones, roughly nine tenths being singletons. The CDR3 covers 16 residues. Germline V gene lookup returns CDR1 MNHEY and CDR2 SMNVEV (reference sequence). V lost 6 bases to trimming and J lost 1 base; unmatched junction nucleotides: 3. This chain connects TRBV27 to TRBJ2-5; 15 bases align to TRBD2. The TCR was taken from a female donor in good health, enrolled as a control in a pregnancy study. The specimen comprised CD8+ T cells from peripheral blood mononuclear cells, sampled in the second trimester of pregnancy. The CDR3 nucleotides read TGTGCCAGCAGCGGACTAGCGGGGGGGGCCCAAGAGACCCAGTACTTC. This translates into CASSGLAGGAQETQYF.